Presented here are 29 T cell receptor beta chains from one specimen sequenced in a study of T cells after yellow fever vaccination. TCRdb used MiXCR to reprocess the 5' RACE reads, holding one entry per CDR3 protein. The sample carries a few hundred thousand distinct CDR3 sequences, 8.5% to 10% recorded once. The sequencing here drew on CD4+ T cells sorted from PBMCs, taken 5 days after the yellow fever booster vaccination. The receptors come from a young man who received the YFV17D yellow fever vaccine.

This rearrangement joins TRBV6-2 or TRBV6-3 to TRBJ2-1; no clear D gene. The V end was cut by 2 bases, the J end by 0 bases, with 8 bases between. CDR3 length: 15 amino acids. Germline loops: CDR1 MNHEY, CDR2 SVGEGT. The CDR3 nucleotides read TGTGCCAGCAGTTACAGTACGAGCTCCTACAATGAGCAGTTCTTC. It is translated as CASSYSTSSYNEQFF.

This clonotype appeared many times. The chain employs TRBV7-2 and TRBJ2-7, with unresolved D. The CDR3 covers 14 residues. V lost 1 base and J lost 0, with 7 bases in between. From germline, CDR1 is SGHTA and CDR2 FQGNSA. The CDR3 region has the DNA TGTGCCAGCAGCTTAGATAGGAGCTCCTACGAGCAGTACTTC. This gives the protein CASSLDRSSYEQYF.

The CDR3 DNA reads as TGCAGTGCTATTTCGGGACAGGGGGCTGGGGCCAACGTCCTGACTTTC. It encodes CSAISGQGAGANVLTF. V and J are TRBV20-1 and TRBJ2-6, with TRBD1 matching 11 bases. CDR3 size: 16 residues. Looked up from germline, CDR1 is DFQATT and CDR2 is SNEGSKA (reference sequence). Trimming took 4 bases from V and 2 from J; bases not matched to a gene: 4.

The rearrangement uses TRBV29-1 and TRBJ1-4; D gene unclear. Germline-derived CDR1 and CDR2 are SQVTM and ANQGSEA. Trimming removed 8 bases from V and 1 base from J, with 14 bases in between. The CDR3 totals 14 residues. The CDR3 coding sequence is TGCAGCTCCGATGACCGAGAAACTAATGAAAAACTGTTTTTT. As protein: CSSDDRETNEKLFF.

A few counts support this clonotype. The chain recombines TRBV6-5 with TRBJ1-1, with 12 bases identical to TRBD1. Per germline, CDR1 MNHEY and CDR2 SVGAGI. The CDR3 sequence is 15 residues long. After removal of 5 bases from V and 7 bases from J, the junction contained 8 bases not matched to a gene. CDR3 DNA: TGTGCCAGCAGTCCTGGGACAGGGGGCCCCCTTGAAGCTTTCTTT. Amino acids: CASSPGTGGPLEAFF.

This clonotype came up a few times. This chain uses TRBV4-2 with TRBJ2-5; D is unclear. Germline-derived CDR1 and CDR2 are LGHNA and YNFKEQ. The CDR3 spans 15 residues. V was shortened by 4 bases and J by 5 bases, with 17 bases between the two germline ends. The DNA of the CDR3 is TGTGCCAGCAGCCTCGGTATCCCCGAACATGAGACCCAGTACTTC. Translation: CASSLGIPEHETQYF.

In this sample, this clonotype turned up a few times. This rearrangement joins TRBV9 to TRBJ1-6, with TRBD1 matching 10 bases. Germline-derived CDR1 and CDR2 are SGDLS and YYNGEE. The CDR3 extends over 15 amino acids. Unmatched junction bases numbered 8, after V lost 4 bases and J lost 10 bases. DNA for the CDR3: TGTGCCAGCAGCCCTACCGGGACAGGGGTCTCACCCCTCCACTTT. Amino acids: CASSPTGTGVSPLHF.

This clonotype was seen a few times. The chain couples TRBV20-1 to TRBJ2-1, with no clear D. Germline CDR1 is DFQATT and CDR2 is SNEGSKA (reference sequence). V lost 0 bases to trimming and J lost 0 bases, with 15 bases between them. The CDR3 length is 17 residues. In nucleotides, the CDR3 is TGCAGTGCTAGAGATCGAATATGGCTCAGCTCCTACAATGAGCAGTTCTTC. Its translation is CSARDRIWLSSYNEQFF.

This chain joins TRBV5-6 and TRBJ2-4; D possibly corresponds to TRBD1 (6 bases). This CDR3 region has 16 residues. Germline V gene data show CDR1 as SGHDT and CDR2 as YYEEEE. V was trimmed by 3 bases and J by 4 bases, leaving 17 bases between them. The CDR3 loop is CASSSPPLTGKNIQYF. The DNA for the CDR3 is TGTGCCAGCAGCTCACCCCCTCTAACAGGGAAAAACATTCAGTACTTC.

This clonotype was observed once. The chain couples TRBV7-3 to TRBJ1-6; no clear D gene. The CDR3 spans 14 residues. The germline V gene encodes CDR1 SGHTA and CDR2 FQGTGA. Trimming removed 3 bases from V and 5 bases from J, with 8 bases in between. CDR3 in DNA: TGTGCCAGCAGCTTTGGTAACGATAATTCACCCCTCCACTTT. Its protein product is CASSFGNDNSPLHF.

This clonotype was counted at least ten times. The rearrangement uses TRBV7-3 and TRBJ1-1, with TRBD1 matching 8 bases. Germline values: CDR1 SGHTA, CDR2 FQGTGA. The CDR3 sequence is 14 residues long. V lost 5 bases to trimming and J lost 1 base; unmatched junction nucleotides: 3. The CDR3 sequence: CASSIDRGNTEAFF. CDR3 in DNA: TGTGCCAGCAGCATTGACAGGGGGAACACTGAAGCTTTCTTT.

This clonotype was detected ten times or more. This chain links TRBV5-1 with TRBJ2-3; D gene ambiguous. Trimming removed 6 bases from V and 3 bases from J, with 26 bases in between. The CDR3 is 18 residues long. From germline, CDR1 is SGHRS and CDR2 YFSETQ. CDR3 nucleotides: TGCGCCAGCACCGCCGTTCCGTGGAGACAAGCCCAAACAGATACGCAGTATTTT. Protein: CASTAVPWRQAQTDTQYF.

The table lists this clonotype with a few counts. This sequence joins TRBV18 and TRBJ2-1, with TRBD2 matching over 8 bases. The CDR3 has 14 residues. Unmatched junction bases numbered 5, after V lost 3 bases and J lost 7 bases. Germline V gene data show CDR1 as KGHSH and CDR2 as LQKENI. CDR3 region: CASSPGAGGNEQFF. In DNA, the CDR3 is TGTGCCAGCTCACCGGGCGCGGGGGGAAATGAGCAGTTCTTC. Together with reference TRBV18 and TRBJ2-1, the CDR3 gives the full variable domain: NAGVMQNPRHLVRRRGQEARLRCSPMKGHSHVYWYRQLPEEGLKFMVYLQKENIIDESGMPKERFSAEFPKEGPSILRIQQVVRGDSAAYFCASSPGAGGNEQFFGPGTRLTVL.

This chain joins TRBV10-3 and TRBJ2-2; D perhaps matches TRBD1 (6 bases). V was cut by 10 bases and J by 1 base, with 13 bases left in between. CDR3 length equals 14 residues. Germline V gene sequence: CDR1 ENHRY, CDR2 SYGVKD. Written as DNA, the CDR3 is TGTGCCACCAAGGACAGTGTGAACACCGGGGAGCTGTTTTTT. It translates to CATKDSVNTGELFF.

This clonotype was observed a few times. The chain recombines TRBV7-2 with TRBJ1-1, with TRBD1 as a possible D gene (5 bases). Germline loops: CDR1 SGHTA, CDR2 FQGNSA. CDR3 size: 16 residues. Trimming removed 2 bases from V and 0 bases from J, with 13 bases in between. The CDR3 spells CASSLIGGTLNTEAFF. DNA for the CDR3: TGTGCCAGCAGCTTAATAGGAGGGACCTTGAACACTGAAGCTTTCTTT.

This clonotype was observed many times. This chain uses TRBV18 with TRBJ1-1; tentative D call: TRBD1 (5 bases). CDR3 length: 14 amino acids. Looked up from germline, CDR1 is KGHSH and CDR2 is LQKENI. Trimming cost V 5 bases and J 1 base, with 11 bases left between them. The CDR3: CASSLGQKNTEAFF. CDR3 nucleotide sequence: TGTGCCAGCTCATTGGGGCAAAAGAACACTGAAGCTTTCTTT.

The chain is built from TRBV3-1 and TRBJ2-7; D may be TRBD2 (7 bases). Germline V gene data show CDR1 as LGHDT and CDR2 as YNNKEL (reference sequence). CDR3 length: 14 residues. The ends were cut back, 1 base at V and 5 bases at J, with 12 bases in the middle. The DNA of the CDR3 is TGTGCCAGCAGCCAAGCACCGGGGGGCCACGAGCAGTACTTC. Its protein is CASSQAPGGHEQYF.

The rearrangement uses TRBV11-2 and TRBJ1-2; tentative D call: TRBD1 (6 bases). This CDR3 has 12 amino acids. Trimming removed 2 bases from V and 8 bases from J, with 9 bases in between. CDR1 and CDR2 (germline): SGHAT, FQNNGV. CDR3 loop: CASSLSGVGYTF. DNA for the CDR3: TGTGCCAGCAGCTTATCAGGGGTAGGCTACACCTTC.

The CDR3 nucleotides are TGCGCCAGCAGTGCTGGCAGGAACATTGGGGCCAACGTCCTGACTTTC. It yields the protein CASSAGRNIGANVLTF. The gene calls are TRBV10-2 and TRBJ2-6; D remains ambiguous. CDR3 length equals 16 residues. CDR1 and CDR2 from the germline V gene are WSHSY and SAAADI. V dropped 4 bases and J dropped 3 bases, with 13 bases sitting between them.

This clonotype was detected many times. The rearrangement links TRBV4-1 to TRBJ2-7; no definite D call. This CDR3 region has 16 residues. Germline V gene data show CDR1 as MGHRA and CDR2 as YSYEKL. With 6 bases removed from V and 0 bases from J, the gap between germline ends came to 18 bases. For the CDR3, the DNA is TGCGCCAGCAGTCCAAGATCCGAGAGTAGCTCCTACGAGCAGTACTTC. Its protein is CASSPRSESSSYEQYF.

This clonotype was seen at least ten times. This chain links TRBV9 with TRBJ2-7; no definite D call. The CDR3 is 14 residues long. Germline assignment: CDR1 SGDLS and CDR2 YYNGEE. Trimming left V 1 base short and J 1 base short, with 9 bases between. The DNA of the CDR3 is TGTGCCAGCAGCGTAATCGATGGATCCTACGAGCAGTACTTC. Its translation is CASSVIDGSYEQYF.

This clonotype was seen a handful of times. CDR3 amino acids: CASSDLSGKTAKNIQYF. The CDR3 coding sequence is TGTGCCAGCAGTGATCTCTCTGGGAAGACGGCCAAAAACATTCAGTACTTC. V and J are TRBV25-1 and TRBJ2-4, with no clear D. CDR1 is MGHDK and CDR2 is SYGVNS in the germline V gene. V was pared by 3 bases and J by 1 base, with 16 bases between. The CDR3 extends over 17 amino acids. Drawing the rest from reference TRBV25-1 and TRBJ2-4, the complete variable domain is EADIYQTPRYLVIGTGKKITLECSQTMGHDKMYWYQQDPGMELHLIHYSYGVNSTEKGDLSSESTVSRIRTEHFPLTLESARPSHTSQYLCASSDLSGKTAKNIQYFGAGTRLSVL.

This clonotype was observed a handful of times. The chain employs TRBV2 and TRBJ2-3; 15 nucleotides agree with TRBD2. Germline V gives CDR1 SNHLY, CDR2 FYNNEI. CDR3 length: 15 amino acids. The V segment lost 6 bases and the J segment 6 bases; nucleotides outside the gene matches: 4. The CDR3 loop reads CASRPGTSGGDTQYF. CDR3 DNA: TGTGCCAGCAGGCCCGGGACTAGCGGGGGGGATACGCAGTATTTT.

The chain is built from TRBV3-1 and TRBJ1-4; no reliable D call. V lost 4 bases and J lost 5, with 8 bases in between. Germline values: CDR1 LGHDT, CDR2 YNNKEL (reference sequence). This CDR3 has 13 amino acids. The CDR3 DNA is TGTGCCAGCAGCCCCGGATGGAATGAAAAACTGTTTTTT. Translating it yields CASSPGWNEKLFF.

This clonotype was counted at least ten times. The rearrangement links TRBV12-3 or TRBV12-4 to TRBJ2-3; 14 nucleotides align to TRBD2. V trimming: 4 bases; J trimming: 5 bases; junction bases outside the gene matches: 8. The CDR3 totals 17 residues. For the CDR3, the DNA is TGTGCCAGCAGTTCCCCGACTAGCGGGGGGGCCGAAGATACGCAGTATTTT. Encoded protein: CASSSPTSGGAEDTQYF.

This clonotype was picked up a small number of times. The rearrangement joins TRBV12-3 or TRBV12-4 to TRBJ2-2; TRBD1 aligns across 12 bases. CDR3 length: 17 amino acids. J was trimmed by 4 bases and V by 3 bases; bases with no gene match: 6. The CDR3 is CASSLGQGAGGTGELFF. The CDR3 DNA reads TGTGCCAGCAGTTTGGGACAGGGGGCCGGGGGCACCGGGGAGCTGTTTTTT.

This chain connects TRBV6-2 or TRBV6-3 to TRBJ2-7, with 10 positions matching TRBD1. Trimming cost V 4 bases and J 2 bases; bases outside gene matches: 5. This CDR3 contains 15 residues. The germline V gene has CDR1 MNHEY and CDR2 SVGEGT. CDR3 sequence: CASSFWDRGTYEQYV. The CDR3 DNA reads TGTGCCAGCAGTTTTTGGGACAGGGGCACCTACGAGCAGTACGTC.

This clonotype was seen only a few times. The chain carries TRBV4-1 and TRBJ1-3; D call uncertain. CDR3 size: 15 residues. Trimming pared 2 bases from V and 0 bases from J, leaving 8 bases between. Germline lookup yields CDR1 MGHRA and CDR2 YSYEKL. CDR3 sequence reads: CASSQPGTSGNTIYF. Here the CDR3 DNA reads TGCGCCAGCAGCCAACCGGGAACCTCTGGAAACACCATATATTTT.

This clonotype was counted only a few times. The chain recombines TRBV6-6 with TRBJ2-5; 11 bases map to TRBD1. V lost 0 bases and J lost 4; bases outside the gene matches: 1. CDR3 length: 15 residues. Looked up from germline, CDR1 is MNHNY and CDR2 is SVGAGI (reference sequence). The CDR3 protein is CASSYSGQGGETQYF. The CDR3 region has the DNA TGTGCCAGCAGTTACTCGGGACAGGGGGGAGAGACCCAGTACTTC.